A few counts support the clone carrying this T cell receptor beta chain. The target antigen is unknown. The time point denotes: persistent/refractory GD, antithyroid drugs over 5 years with positive TRAb. Researchers made the TCR library from RNA that was extracted from PBMCs. TCR beta libraries were built with iRepertoire HTBI primers and Arm-PCR of CDR3 regions. TCRdb recomputed calls from the multiplex PCR reads with MiXCR, one row per CDR3 protein. Of roughly 450,000 distinct CDR3 sequences in the sample, about 22% were seen once. This CDR3 has 14 residues. The germline gives CDR1 SEHNR, CDR2 FQNEAQ (reference sequence). Trimming removed 3 bases at V and 5 bases at J, with 8 bases between. This record belongs to a study of regulatory T cells in long-lasting Graves disease. For the study at large: Persistent Graves' disease required over 5 years of antithyroid drugs and positive TSH receptor antibodies. Study observations and caveats: Favoring TRBV28, TRBJ1-2 and TRBJ2-5 was a feature seen in persistent disease. New patients shared fewer public clonotypes (more than 850) than persistent patients did (2,741). Investigators studied peripheral blood only, not thyroid tissue.

J is TRBJ1-6 and V is TRBV7-9, with D maybe TRBD1 (5 bases). The clonotype was recovered from a female donor with Graves disease. The material sequenced was peripheral blood mononuclear cells (PBMCs), taken when the disease was refractory, from a patient treated with antithyroid drugs. This CDR3 is CASSFPGHNSPLHF. In DNA form, the CDR3 reads TGTGCCAGCAGCTTCCCGGGACATAATTCACCCCTCCACTTT. The complete variable domain, with remaining parts taken from reference TRBV7-9 and TRBJ1-6, reads DTGVSQNPRHKITKRGQNVTFRCDPISEHNRLYWYRQTLGQGPEFLTYFQNEAQLEKSRLLSDRFSAERPKGSFSTLEIQRTEQGDSAMYLCASSFPGHNSPLHFGNGTRLTVT.